The TCR beta chain under discussion was sequenced for a study of neurological immune-mediated disorders. Whole-study results and caveats: Falling below healthy controls, multiple sclerosis showed the least TCR clonal expansion, while HTLV-1-associated myelopathy showed the most. One related-CDR3 cluster, which may be a signature, held the repertoires of 18 of 34 multiple sclerosis patients after phylogenetic grouping.

The V end was cut by 9 bases, the J end by 1 base, with 12 bases between. Germline V gives CDR1 ENHRY, CDR2 SYGVKD. The CDR3 length is 13 residues. Sorted libraries were derived from approximately 990,000 CD4+ or CD8+ T cells. Ten or more counts support this clonotype. Its antigen is unknown. The authors produced cDNA by 5'RACE using 10-nucleotide random UMIs. Each CDR3 protein gets one entry after TCRdb re-called the 5' RACE reads with MiXCR. This table holds around 55,000 distinct CDR3 sequences, more than 3% found once. This TCR was sampled from a woman between 35 and 50 years old with multiple sclerosis. Sequencing input: CD4+ T cells from blood. The J gene is TRBJ1-1, the V gene TRBV10-3, with a possible D match to TRBD1 (5 bases). The CDR3 reads CAISPGGNTEAFF. The CDR3 DNA follows: TGTGCCATAAGCCCTGGGGGGAACACTGAAGCTTTCTTT.